This TCR beta chain was captured in a study of identical twins. TCRdb reanalysed the 5' RACE reads using MiXCR and keeps one entry per CDR3 protein. The sample lists some 250,000 distinct CDR3 sequences, about 12% occurring once. In its sample, this clonotype was seen many times. CDR3 length: 14 amino acids. In germline, CDR1 is SQVTM, CDR2 ANQGSEA. V was cut by 4 bases and J by 0 bases, with 13 bases left in between. These same records also appear under a second study, on yellow fever vaccine responses in identical twins.

This sequence joins TRBV29-1 and TRBJ2-7; D not resolved. Specimen: memory (CD45RO+) T cells sorted from blood. The TCR comes from a woman aged 18-29 years in good health. This chain's CDR3 is CSVVVRTGSYEQYF. DNA for the CDR3: TGCAGCGTTGTCGTCAGGACGGGCTCCTACGAGCAGTACTTC.